The rows below give T cell receptor beta chains drawn from one sample of a study of response to subunit inactivated influenza vaccine. TCRdb analysed the RT-PCR reads with MiXCR anew, one entry per CDR3 protein. The sample has over 750,000 distinct CDR3 sequences, 21% seen once; the top ten hold roughly a tenth. Sequenced material: PBMCs from blood, taken more than 4 days after vaccination. These receptors all stem from a man aged 50 to 60 who received an inactivated influenza vaccine. CDR3s leave out the opening cysteine and the closing phenylalanine or tryptophan.

V gene	J gene	CDR3 protein
TRBV28	TRBJ2-7	ASSLGFPGIQPGY
TRBV6-5	TRBJ2-3	ASSYSRGSSTDTQY
TRBV20-1	TRBJ2-7	SASALAEQY
TRBV10-2	TRBJ2-5	ASSESVVPQVTQY
TRBV2	TRBJ2-3	ASSGMSQLAKTLTDTQY
TRBV28	TRBJ2-7	ASSFQGALVYEQY
TRBV7-2	TRBJ2-7	ASSLGRDRAYEQY
TRBV7-9	TRBJ1-4	ASSFGGLFEKLF
TRBV10-3	TRBJ2-7	AISEWGRTQDTYEQY
TRBV20-1	TRBJ2-3	SARGLADRYTDTQY
TRBV14	TRBJ2-1	ASSQDFGGWETNEQF
TRBV20-1	TRBJ2-7	SASGPPPHEQY
TRBV7-2	TRBJ2-7	ASSLWQGIHEQY
TRBV28	TRBJ2-1	AGQGVNEQF
TRBV5-1	TRBJ2-3	ASSSLSVDTQY
TRBV6-6	TRBJ1-1	ASGSRNTEAF
TRBV4-3	TRBJ1-5	ASSQVLTTTQGNQPQH
TRBV12-3/TRBV12-4	TRBJ2-3	ASKQLAGGFTDTQY
TRBV11-2	TRBJ2-1	ASSLQGQGFGEQF
TRBV5-1	TRBJ2-3	ASSSPHWGTDTQY
TRBV3-1	TRBJ2-3	ASSSIRDTQY
TRBV12-3/TRBV12-4	TRBJ2-2	ASSQGATDGELF
TRBV7-3	TRBJ2-2	ASAPRNTGELF
TRBV20-1	TRBJ2-5	SAKAGQETQY
TRBV12-3/TRBV12-4	TRBJ1-6	ASQGFHSYNSPLH
TRBV20-1	TRBJ1-4	SAKTPALAEKLF
TRBV24-1	TRBJ2-2	ATSDRGNTGELF
TRBV12-3/TRBV12-4	TRBJ1-1	ASSQTTGTEAF
TRBV28	TRBJ2-1	ASKPGTSGGREQF
TRBV11-2	TRBJ2-2	ASSTRGELF
TRBV12-3/TRBV12-4	TRBJ2-7	ASSPRERSYEQY
TRBV6-1	TRBJ2-2	ASRRAGTNTGELF
TRBV20-1	TRBJ1-3	SARDRGINTIY
TRBV10-3	TRBJ1-1	AISETPEVRGDTEAF
TRBV25-1	TRBJ2-1	ASSEFSGPGNEQF
TRBV5-1	TRBJ1-2	ASSLAGGPRYGYT
TRBV29-1	TRBJ2-1	SVVGTSGGEQF
TRBV12-3/TRBV12-4	TRBJ2-7	ASSLGSGRQY
TRBV11-2	TRBJ1-2	ASSFGTGGIYGYT
TRBV14	TRBJ2-1	ASSQGLVFDEQF